Following are 24 T cell receptor beta chains from one sample sequenced in a study of T cell responses to AZD1222 COVID-19 vaccine. The protocol was immunoSEQ multiplex PCR, while the TCRdb copy is restricted to in-frame clones and leaves out a portion. The table has over 120,000 clones, roughly nine tenths seen once; the top ten hold approximately 2%. This sample comprised peripheral blood, obtained on day 0 of AZD1222 vaccination. These receptors were obtained from an adult in good health.

This clone was detected only once. V usage is TRBV19 and J usage is TRBJ1-2; D may be TRBD1 (6 bases). The CDR3 sequence is 12 residues long. The V and J ends lost 6 bases and 5 bases respectively, with 10 bases between them. Germline loops: CDR1 LNHDA, CDR2 SQIVND (reference sequence). The DNA of the CDR3 is TGTGCCAGTAGAACAACAGGGTATGGCTACACCTTC. Translating gives CASRTTGYGYTF.

This sequence joins TRBV15 and TRBJ2-7; 9 bases agree with TRBD2. Germline loops: CDR1 LNHNV, CDR2 YYDKDF (reference sequence). J gave up 1 base and V 4 bases, and 2 bases lay outside the gene matches. This CDR3 comprises 14 residues. CDR3 DNA sequence: TGTGCCACCAGCACGGGACTAGCATCCTACGAGCAGTACTTC. Its translation: CATSTGLASYEQYF.

The gene calls are TRBV5-1 and TRBJ1-3, with D uncertain. The ends were cut back, 5 bases at V and 4 bases at J, with 13 bases in the middle. The CDR3 is 14 residues long. CDR1 is SGHRS, CDR2 YFSETQ, per germline. The CDR3 reads CASSEGGGGNTIYF. The CDR3 nucleotides read TGCGCCAGCAGTGAAGGTGGCGGAGGAAACACCATATATTTT.

The rearrangement links TRBV5-1 to TRBJ2-6, with TRBD1 as a possible D gene (5 bases). This CDR3 comprises 17 residues. From germline, CDR1 is SGHRS and CDR2 YFSETQ. Trimming removed 4 bases from V and 0 bases from J, with 14 bases in between. The CDR3 coding sequence is TGCGCCAGCAGCCCTTTAGACAGAACCTCTGGGGCCAACGTCCTGACTTTC. Translating it yields CASSPLDRTSGANVLTF.

V usage is TRBV7-2 and J usage is TRBJ2-5, with D possibly called TRBD1 or TRBD2 (5 bases each). The CDR3 has 15 residues. Deletions cut 5 bases from V and 2 bases from J, with 15 bases between. Germline V CDR1 and CDR2: SGHTA, FQGNSA. The CDR3: CASSQRGRQQETQYF. CDR3 DNA: TGTGCCAGCAGCCAGAGGGGCAGGCAACAAGAGACCCAGTACTTC.

The chain is built from TRBV5-4 and TRBJ1-4, with D possibly TRBD1 on 6 matching bases. The CDR3 length is 15 residues. V lost 5 bases to trimming and J lost 0 bases, with 11 bases between them. Per the germline V gene, CDR1 is SGHNT and CDR2 is YYREEE (reference sequence). The CDR3 DNA follows: TGTGCCAGCAGTCGGGGGGGGCCAACTAATGAAAAACTGTTTTTT. As protein: CASSRGGPTNEKLFF.

The chain uses TRBV14 and TRBJ1-6; the D gene is possibly TRBD1 (6 bases). The CDR3 has 17 amino acids. Germline V gene lookup returns CDR1 SGHDN and CDR2 FVKESK. The V gene lost 2 bases and the J gene lost 6 bases, with 17 bases spanning the gap. CDR3 sequence (DNA): TGTGCCAGCAGCCAATTCAAGGGGGATTACTTTAATTCACCCCTCCACTTT. Translating it yields CASSQFKGDYFNSPLHF.

Note on this clone: This sample also contains other DNA sequences that code for the same CDR3. The rearrangement joins TRBV5-1 to TRBJ1-2; 7 bases map to TRBD1. The CDR3 sequence is 15 residues long. J gave up 1 base and V 0 bases, and 3 bases lay outside the gene matches. The germline V gene encodes CDR1 SGHRS and CDR2 YFSETQ. CDR3 amino acids: CASSLGTGVNYGYTF. CDR3 nucleotides: TGCGCCAGCAGCTTGGGAACAGGGGTTAACTATGGCTACACCTTC.

J is TRBJ2-7 and V is TRBV7-6; no firm D call. The germline V and J ends were trimmed by 3 bases and 0 bases, with 12 bases remaining between them. The CDR3 spans 15 residues. CDR1 and CDR2 from the germline V gene are SGHVS and FNYEAQ. The DNA of the CDR3 is TGTGCCAGCAGCTTCGGCACCTCGAGCTCCTACGAGCAGTACTTC. It translates to CASSFGTSSSYEQYF. Complete variable domain (other parts from reference TRBV7-6 and TRBJ2-7): GAGVSQSPRYKVTKRGQDVALRCDPISGHVSLYWYRQALGQGPEFLTYFNYEAQQDKSGLPNDRFSAERPEGSISTLTIQRTEQRDSAMYRCASSFGTSSSYEQYFGPGTRLTVT.

The rearrangement uses TRBV7-2 and TRBJ2-5; maybe TRBD2 (5 bases). Looked up from germline, CDR1 is SGHTA and CDR2 is FQGNSA. The CDR3 covers 14 residues. Trimming left V 0 bases short and J 7 bases short, with 12 bases between. The CDR3: CASSLALEVGTQYF. Written as DNA, the CDR3 is TGTGCCAGCAGCTTAGCACTAGAGGTGGGGACCCAGTACTTC.

The chain is built from TRBV3-1 (or the pseudogene TRBV3-2) and TRBJ2-7; D uncertain. Germline V CDR1 and CDR2: LGHDT, YNNKEL (reference sequence). The CDR3 contains 16 residues. V was shortened by 0 bases and J by 0 bases, with 12 bases between the two germline ends. CDR3 protein: CASSQDGQVSSYEQYF. CDR3 DNA: TGTGCCAGCAGCCAAGATGGGCAGGTAAGCTCCTACGAGCAGTACTTC.

The chain links TRBV6-5 to TRBJ1-5; TRBD1 aligns across 8 bases. V dropped 6 bases and J dropped 4; count of bases not matched to a gene: 5. In germline, CDR1 is MNHEY, CDR2 SVGAGI. CDR3 size: 14 residues. The CDR3 DNA reads TGTGCCAGCAGGCCAGGGGGCCCGAATCAGCCCCAGCATTTT. Translation: CASRPGGPNQPQHF.

The gene calls are TRBV18 and TRBJ1-5; D perhaps matches TRBD1 (5 bases). There are 14 residues in the CDR3. Per germline, CDR1 KGHSH and CDR2 LQKENI. The ends were cut back, 4 bases at V and 1 base at J, with 8 bases in the middle. The CDR3 coding sequence is TGTGCCAGCTCACAGGGACGCAGCAATCAGCCCCAGCATTTT. Protein: CASSQGRSNQPQHF.

The rearrangement links TRBV6-6 to TRBJ1-6; 7 nucleotides agree with TRBD1. Germline V CDR1 and CDR2: MNHNY, SVGAGI (reference sequence). The J segment lost 4 bases and the V segment lost 6 bases, leaving 6 bases of the junction unmatched. The CDR3 runs to 15 residues. The CDR3 protein is CASRDSGQYNSPLHF. CDR3 nucleotides: TGTGCCAGCAGAGACTCGGGACAGTATAATTCACCCCTCCACTTT.

The rearrangement links TRBV5-4 to TRBJ2-7; the D is unclear. Trimming cost V 2 bases and J 4 bases, with 13 bases left between them. The CDR3 extends over 14 amino acids. Germline V lookup: CDR1 SGHNT, CDR2 YYREEE (reference sequence). The CDR3 reads CASSLKGEVYEQYF. The CDR3 DNA is TGTGCCAGCAGCTTAAAGGGTGAGGTATACGAGCAGTACTTC.

The rearrangement links TRBV10-3 to TRBJ2-7; 11 bases are shared with TRBD2. CDR1 is ENHRY and CDR2 is SYGVKD in the germline V gene. V dropped 10 bases and J dropped 5; count of bases not matched to a gene: 7. The CDR3 consists of 13 residues. CDR3 nucleotides: TGTGCCACAGGGCTAGCGGGGGGCCACGAGCAGTACTTC. Its protein is CATGLAGGHEQYF.

V is TRBV4-3 and J is TRBJ2-3, with 11 nucleotides matching TRBD2. The CDR3 consists of 18 residues. The J segment lost 4 bases and the V segment lost 3 bases, leaving 12 bases of the junction unmatched. The germline V gene has CDR1 LGHNA and CDR2 YSLEER. In nucleotides, the CDR3 is TGCGCCAGCAGCCAGCGACCTCTGACTAGCGGGGTGGCAGATACGCAGTATTTT. Residues: CASSQRPLTSGVADTQYF.

The chain employs TRBV7-6 and TRBJ1-2; 10 bases are shared with TRBD1. The trim removed 5 bases at V and 8 bases at J, leaving 2 bases unmatched. The germline V gene has CDR1 SGHVS and CDR2 FNYEAQ. The CDR3 is 12 amino acids. The chain's CDR3 is CASSGQGEGYTF. DNA for the CDR3: TGTGCCAGCAGCGGACAGGGGGAAGGCTACACCTTC.

The chain couples TRBV5-1 to TRBJ1-2, with D unclear. Germline CDR1 and CDR2: SGHRS and YFSETQ. The CDR3 loop spans 16 amino acids. With 0 bases removed from V and 1 base from J, the gap between germline ends came to 13 bases. The DNA of the CDR3 is TGCGCCAGCAGCTTGGGAACAGTTTCTGTTAACTATGGCTACACCTTC. Its translation: CASSLGTVSVNYGYTF.

The gene calls are TRBV18 and TRBJ1-4, with TRBD1 matching over 9 bases. CDR1 is KGHSH and CDR2 is LQKENI in the germline V gene. The CDR3 totals 16 residues. Trimming cost V 3 bases and J 4 bases; bases outside gene matches: 6. The CDR3 DNA is TGTGCCAGCTCACCCCCCCTGACAGGGGGTAATGAAAAACTGTTTTTT. Protein: CASSPPLTGGNEKLFF.

The chain is built from TRBV18 and TRBJ1-5; D may be TRBD1 (5 bases). Germline lookup yields CDR1 KGHSH and CDR2 LQKENI. The CDR3 spans 13 residues. Deletions cut 6 bases from V and 3 bases from J, with 9 bases between. DNA for the CDR3: TGTGCCAGCTCTCAGGGAATCAATCAGCCCCAGCATTTT. This codes for CASSQGINQPQHF.

The gene calls are TRBV18 and TRBJ1-2, with TRBD1 identical over 8 bases. Trimming removed 0 bases from V and 8 bases from J; junction bases left unmatched: 11. Germline values: CDR1 KGHSH, CDR2 LQKENI. This CDR3 is 16 amino acids long. The CDR3 region has the DNA TGTGCCAGCTCACCACCGTCAGTAGGACAGGGTTTCGGCTACACCTTC. As protein: CASSPPSVGQGFGYTF.

In this sample, this clone turned up a few times. V usage is TRBV7-2 and J usage is TRBJ1-1; TRBD1 aligns across 8 bases. Germline trimming cut 3 bases from V and 8 bases from J; bases unmatched to any gene: 11. This CDR3 is built from 15 residues. Germline lookup yields CDR1 SGHTA and CDR2 FQGNSA. This chain's CDR3 is CASSFSGTGLGEAFF. The CDR3 coding sequence is TGTGCCAGCAGCTTCTCGGGGACAGGACTGGGCGAAGCTTTCTTT.

The chain is built from TRBV6-1 and TRBJ2-5; D ambiguous. Between the trimmed V and J ends, which lost 2 bases and 2 bases, there was a span of 6 bases. The CDR3 runs 13 residues. Germline V lookup: CDR1 MNHNS, CDR2 SASEGT. In DNA, the CDR3 is TGTGCCAGCAGTGAATTGCGACAAGAGACCCAGTACTTC. It codes for CASSELRQETQYF.